Each of the 32 T cell receptor beta chains below was sequenced from the same sample in a study of blood T cell repertoires in COVID-19. Produced via immunoSEQ multiplex PCR; TCRdb's table is partial and in-frame only. The sample holds 150,000 to 200,000 clones, 80% seen once. Specimen: PBMCs or T cells enriched from blood (not recorded which). These receptors were taken from a man aged 55 to 70 who had been exposed to COVID-19.

The gene calls are TRBV28 and TRBJ1-2; 8 positions agree with TRBD1. CDR3 length equals 14 residues. Germline trimming cut 3 bases from V and 7 bases from J; bases unmatched to any gene: 7. CDR1 MDHEN and CDR2 SYDVKM come from the germline V gene. The CDR3 here is CASSFGRGHFGYTF. CDR3 DNA sequence: TGTGCCAGCAGTTTTGGCAGGGGGCACTTTGGCTACACCTTC.

The chain recombines TRBV6-6 with TRBJ2-7, with 13 positions matching TRBD2. The CDR3 length is 15 residues. The ends lost 6 bases at V and 3 bases at J; junction bases unmatched: 5. Germline CDR1 and CDR2: MNHNY and SVGAGI (reference sequence). The CDR3 protein is CASRRGTSGNYEQYF. The CDR3 nucleotides are TGTGCCAGCAGACGGGGGACTAGCGGGAACTACGAGCAGTACTTC.

This chain links TRBV6-5 with TRBJ2-4, with 7 bases lining up with TRBD2. CDR3 length: 14 residues. J lost 9 bases, V lost 0 bases, and 5 bases had no gene match. The germline CDR1 and CDR2 sequences are MNHEY and SVGAGI. This CDR3 is CASSYSSSGSIQYF. The CDR3 nucleotides read TGTGCCAGCAGTTACTCGTCTAGCGGTTCCATTCAGTACTTC.

This clone was counted a single time. The chain recombines TRBV5-1 with TRBJ1-6; D not certain. CDR1 is SGHRS and CDR2 is YFSETQ in the germline V gene. Trimming shortened V by 4 bases and J by 2 bases, and 10 bases separated the two germline ends. This CDR3 comprises 15 residues. The CDR3 region has the DNA TGCGCCAGCAGCCTGGGAGAGGCCTATAATTCACCCCTCCACTTT. It yields the protein CASSLGEAYNSPLHF.

This chain links TRBV5-6 with TRBJ2-1; maybe TRBD1 (6 bases). From germline, CDR1 is SGHDT and CDR2 YYEEEE. The CDR3 sequence is 12 residues long. Trimming took off 4 bases at V and 10 bases at J, with 12 bases between the two ends. Here the CDR3 reads CASSPGQREQFF. CDR3 nucleotide sequence: TGTGCCAGCAGCCCCGGACAGCGAGAGCAGTTCTTC.

This clone occurred a few times. This chain links TRBV2 with TRBJ2-5; 9 nucleotides line up with TRBD1. In germline, CDR1 is SNHLY, CDR2 FYNNEI. CDR3 size: 20 residues. V lost 0 bases to trimming and J lost 0 bases; unmatched junction nucleotides: 14. The DNA for the CDR3 is TGTGCCAGCAGTGAAGCGAGTGTTTCCCCGGGGACAGGGTACCAAGAGACCCAGTACTTC. Encoded protein: CASSEASVSPGTGYQETQYF.

The V and J genes are TRBV5-1 and TRBJ2-5; D might be TRBD1 (6 bases). CDR3 length: 14 residues. Germline V CDR1 and CDR2: SGHRS, YFSETQ. V dropped 5 bases and J dropped 3 bases, with 14 bases sitting between them. CDR3 loop: CASRSSGTKETQYF. The CDR3 DNA is TGCGCCAGCAGGTCATCCGGGACAAAAGAGACCCAGTACTTC.

The V gene is TRBV7-2, the J gene TRBJ1-4; the D is unclear. Germline V gene sequence: CDR1 SGHTA, CDR2 FQGNSA. The CDR3 covers 15 residues. V lost 1 base, J lost 11 bases, and 17 bases lay in between. CDR3 nucleotide sequence: TGTGCCAGCAGCTTAGGCCGGCCGAATCGAGGGAAACTGTTTTTT. Translating gives CASSLGRPNRGKLFF. The variable domain in full, completed from reference TRBV7-2 and TRBJ1-4, reads GAGVSQSPSNKVTEKGKDVELRCDPISGHTALYWYRQSLGQGLEFLIYFQGNSAPDKSGLPSDRFSAERTGGSVSTLTIQRTQQEDSAVYLCASSLGRPNRGKLFFGSGTQLSVL.

The chain employs TRBV27 and TRBJ2-6; maybe TRBD2 (5 bases). The V end was cut by 10 bases, the J end by 4 bases, with 29 bases between. Germline loops: CDR1 MNHEY, CDR2 SMNVEV (reference sequence). The CDR3 spans 19 residues. DNA of the CDR3: TGTGCCACCAGCCTAACGTATCCGGGGTCCTCGGGGGGGGCCAACGTCCTGACTTTC. Translating it yields CATSLTYPGSSGGANVLTF.

As regards this clone: The junction departs from the called germline gene at one end, perhaps through a read error. The V and J genes are TRBV30 and TRBJ2-1, with TRBD2 matching over 14 bases. CDR3 length: 14 residues. The V gene's germline CDR1 is GTSNPN and CDR2 SVGIG (reference sequence). CDR3 DNA: TGTGCCTGGAGTGACGGGACTAGCGGGAGTTTGCGGCTCTTC. Its translation is CAWSDGTSGSLRLF. Full variable domain (outside the CDR3, taken from reference TRBV30 and TRBJ2-1): SQTIHQWPATLVQPVGSPLSLECTVEGTSNPNLYWYRQAAGRGLQLLFYSVGIGQISSEVPQNLSASRPQDRQFILSSKKLLLSDSGFYLCAWSDGTSGSLRLFGPGTRLTVL.

The V gene is TRBV5-1, the J gene TRBJ2-7; D is possibly TRBD2 (5 bases). Germline V gives CDR1 SGHRS, CDR2 YFSETQ. V dropped 0 bases and J dropped 4 bases, with 14 bases sitting between them. The CDR3 is made up of 15 amino acids. The CDR3 DNA is TGCGCCAGCAGCTTGGAGGTTTCGGGGTCGTACGAGCAGTACTTC. It encodes CASSLEVSGSYEQYF. The variable domain in full, completed from reference TRBV5-1 and TRBJ2-7, reads KAGVTQTPRYLIKTRGQQVTLSCSPISGHRSVSWYQQTPGQGLQFLFEYFSETQRNKGNFPGRFSGRQFSNSRSEMNVSTLELGDSALYLCASSLEVSGSYEQYFGPGTRLTVT.

The chain couples TRBV5-1 to TRBJ1-6, with a possible D match to TRBD1 (5 bases). Germline V gene data show CDR1 as SGHRS and CDR2 as YFSETQ. Trimming pared 1 base from V and 8 bases from J, leaving 13 bases between. The CDR3 is 15 residues long. The CDR3 is CASSLTGQGYSPLHF. Here the CDR3 DNA reads TGCGCCAGCAGCTTGACGGGCCAGGGTTATTCACCCCTCCACTTT.

The rearrangement links TRBV7-9 to TRBJ1-2; TRBD1 matches 7 bases. The CDR3 covers 18 residues. CDR1 is SEHNR, CDR2 FQNEAQ, per germline (reference sequence). Unmatched junction bases numbered 21, after V lost 7 bases and J lost 4 bases. The CDR3 loop is CASTPLGTATTVGYGYTF. The CDR3 DNA reads TGTGCCAGCACCCCTCTTGGGACAGCAACCACGGTTGGCTATGGCTACACCTTC. The complete variable domain, with remaining parts taken from reference TRBV7-9 and TRBJ1-2, reads DTGVSQNPRHKITKRGQNVTFRCDPISEHNRLYWYRQTLGQGPEFLTYFQNEAQLEKSRLLSDRFSAERPKGSFSTLEIQRTEQGDSAMYLCASTPLGTATTVGYGYTFGSGTRLTVV.

The V and J genes are TRBV7-7 and TRBJ2-2; 8 nucleotides line up with TRBD2. Looked up from germline, CDR1 is SSHAT and CDR2 is FNYEAQ (reference sequence). Losses at the gene ends were 4 bases for V and 4 bases for J; bases not matched to a gene: 5. CDR3 size: 15 residues. The CDR3 protein is CASSYSGSGTGELFF. The CDR3 DNA sequence: TGTGCCAGCAGCTACAGCGGGAGCGGCACCGGGGAGCTGTTTTTT.

This chain uses TRBV5-1 with TRBJ2-7; 9 bases agree with TRBD2. Germline CDR1 SGHRS, CDR2 YFSETQ. J lost 3 bases, V lost 0 bases, and 1 base had no gene match. The CDR3 is made up of 14 amino acids. For the CDR3, the DNA is TGCGCCAGCAGCTTGGTAGCGGGAGACTACGAGCAGTACTTC. This encodes CASSLVAGDYEQYF.

The gene calls are TRBV2 and TRBJ2-1; D is uncertain. V was cut by 7 bases and J by 7 bases, with 11 bases left in between. Germline V CDR1 and CDR2: SNHLY, FYNNEI. The CDR3 has 12 residues. In DNA, the CDR3 is TGTGCCAGCATCCCACAGCTAAATGAGCAGTTCTTC. As protein: CASIPQLNEQFF. The full variable domain, with the rest looked up from reference TRBV2 and TRBJ2-1, is EPEVTQTPSHQVTQMGQEVILRCVPISNHLYFYWYRQILGQKVEFLVSFYNNEISEKSEIFDDQFSVERPDGSNFTLKIRSTKLEDSAMYFCASIPQLNEQFFGPGTRLTVL.

This chain joins TRBV5-1 and TRBJ2-1; TRBD1 aligns across 7 bases. Per germline, CDR1 SGHRS and CDR2 YFSETQ. V lost 4 bases, J lost 11 bases, and 12 bases stayed unmatched. The CDR3 spans 14 residues. The DNA of the CDR3 is TGCGCCAGCAGCCTAGATAGACAGGGCGCAAAGCAGTTCTTC. Translation gives CASSLDRQGAKQFF.

The chain combines TRBV5-1 with TRBJ2-2, with 8 bases matching TRBD1. This CDR3 has 14 residues. V trimming: 0 bases; J trimming: 7 bases; junction bases outside the gene matches: 2. CDR1 and CDR2 from the germline V gene are SGHRS and YFSETQ. The CDR3 nucleotides are TGCGCCAGCAGCTTGGGACAGGGGATCGGGGAGCTGTTTTTT. Translated: CASSLGQGIGELFF.

V usage is TRBV11-3 and J usage is TRBJ2-5, with 7 bases lining up with TRBD2. Germline V gene data show CDR1 as SGHNT and CDR2 as YENEEA. The V gene end was trimmed by 3 bases and the J gene end by 3 bases; junction bases not matched to a gene: 4. This CDR3 has 14 residues. The CDR3 sequence: CASSFKGGEETQYF. Written as DNA, the CDR3 is TGTGCCAGCAGCTTTAAGGGAGGGGAAGAGACCCAGTACTTC.

V usage is TRBV19 and J usage is TRBJ2-5; TRBD2 agrees at 8 bases. This CDR3 has 16 amino acids. Germline V gene sequence: CDR1 LNHDA, CDR2 SQIVND (reference sequence). Trimming removed 8 bases from V and 1 base from J; junction bases left unmatched: 12. CDR3 residues: CASQIGASGLQETQYF. The CDR3 DNA reads TGTGCCAGTCAAATTGGGGCTAGCGGGCTCCAAGAGACCCAGTACTTC.

This clone was seen just once. Written as DNA, the CDR3 is TGTGCCAGCAAGGACAGGTTCGCCGGTTCTGAAAAACTGTTTTTT. Translated: CASKDRFAGSEKLFF. The chain couples TRBV27 to TRBJ1-4; 7 bases match TRBD1. Looked up from germline, CDR1 is MNHEY and CDR2 is SMNVEV (reference sequence). The CDR3 runs 15 residues. The ends lost 7 bases at V and 7 bases at J; junction bases unmatched: 12.

This chain uses TRBV6-5 with TRBJ1-1, with D hard to call. The CDR3 contains 12 residues. Germline CDR1 MNHEY, CDR2 SVGAGI. V lost 8 bases, J lost 3 bases, and 10 bases lay in between. DNA of the CDR3: TGTGCCAGCGGGGAGCGGTACACTGAAGCTTTCTTT. The encoded protein is CASGERYTEAFF.

The chain joins TRBV27 to TRBJ1-4; a possible D gene is TRBD1 (5 bases). V lost 7 bases and J 4 bases, leaving 10 bases between the germline ends. Germline loops: CDR1 MNHEY, CDR2 SMNVEV (reference sequence). CDR3 length equals 13 residues. This CDR3 reads CASIQGVNEKLFF. CDR3 DNA: TGTGCCAGCATCCAGGGCGTTAATGAAAAACTGTTTTTT.

Remarks on this clone: The sample carries other DNA sequences with the same CDR3. The rearrangement joins TRBV5-1 to TRBJ2-1; 9 bases are shared with TRBD2. The CDR3 sequence is 15 residues long. Losses at the gene ends were 0 bases for V and 5 bases for J; bases not matched to a gene: 3. The germline gives CDR1 SGHRS, CDR2 YFSETQ. Written as DNA, the CDR3 is TGCGCCAGCAGCTTGGGCCTAGCGGGAAACAATGAGCAGTTCTTC. Translating gives CASSLGLAGNNEQFF.

V gene TRBV5-4 combines with J gene TRBJ1-1; 9 bases line up with TRBD1. The CDR3 is 15 residues long. Germline V gives CDR1 SGHNT, CDR2 YYREEE (reference sequence). V dropped 3 bases and J dropped 1; count of bases not matched to a gene: 4. The CDR3 nucleotides are TGTGCCAGCAGCTGGGGACAGGGATCGAACACTGAAGCTTTCTTT. This sequence encodes CASSWGQGSNTEAFF.

V usage is TRBV14 and J usage is TRBJ2-7; TRBD2 agrees at 8 bases. This CDR3 has 16 amino acids. The germline V gene encodes CDR1 SGHDN and CDR2 FVKESK. Unmatched junction bases numbered 11, after V lost 2 bases and J lost 5 bases. In DNA, the CDR3 is TGTGCCAGCAGCCAATTAACCGGGAGGGTCGCCCACGAGCAGTACTTC. Translation gives CASSQLTGRVAHEQYF.

This chain joins TRBV5-4 and TRBJ2-2; 16 positions match TRBD2. V was clipped by 4 bases and J by 6 bases; unmatched bases: 3. Germline V gives CDR1 SGHNT, CDR2 YYREEE (reference sequence). The CDR3 has 16 residues. The CDR3 DNA reads as TGTGCCAGCAGCAGCGGGACTAGCGGGAGGGCCGGGGAGCTGTTTTTT. Its translation is CASSSGTSGRAGELFF.

The genes are TRBV14 and TRBJ2-7; D is possibly TRBD1 (5 bases). This CDR3 is 16 amino acids long. The V gene lost 0 bases and the J gene lost 5 bases, with 17 bases spanning the gap. The V gene's germline CDR1 is SGHDN and CDR2 FVKESK. The CDR3 region is CASSQDHQGGRNEQYF. Written as DNA, the CDR3 is TGTGCCAGCAGCCAAGATCATCAGGGTGGAAGAAACGAGCAGTACTTC. Full variable domain (outside the CDR3, taken from reference TRBV14 and TRBJ2-7): EAGVTQFPSHSVIEKGQTVTLRCDPISGHDNLYWYRRVMGKEIKFLLHFVKESKQDESGMPNNRFLAERTGGTYSTLKVQPAELEDSGVYFCASSQDHQGGRNEQYFGPGTRLTVT.

The rearrangement links TRBV25-1 to TRBJ1-4; D not resolved. The V gene's germline CDR1 is MGHDK and CDR2 SYGVNS. CDR3 length: 13 amino acids. Trimming stripped 1 base from V and 14 bases from J, with 14 bases between. CDR3 residues: CASSEFGSITLFF. CDR3 sequence (DNA): TGTGCCAGCAGTGAATTCGGGTCGATCACGCTGTTTTTT.

The chain is built from TRBV9 and TRBJ1-1; D gene unclear. Germline V gene data show CDR1 as SGDLS and CDR2 as YYNGEE. This CDR3 is 15 amino acids long. Trimming pared 0 bases from V and 0 bases from J, leaving 9 bases between. CDR3 sequence reads: CASSVGGVLNTEAFF. The CDR3 DNA sequence: TGTGCCAGCAGCGTAGGGGGAGTTCTGAACACTGAAGCTTTCTTT.

This chain joins TRBV29-1 and TRBJ1-2; D remains unclear. V was cut by 8 bases and J by 3 bases, with 13 bases left in between. Germline lookup yields CDR1 SQVTM and CDR2 ANQGSEA. There are 12 residues in the CDR3. This CDR3 is CSSHVRDYGYTF. The CDR3, as DNA: TGCAGCTCTCATGTGAGGGACTATGGCTACACCTTC.

This clone appeared once. This chain connects TRBV15 to TRBJ1-2, with D perhaps matching TRBD1 (5 bases). Germline loops: CDR1 LNHNV, CDR2 YYDKDF (reference sequence). Trimming left V 1 base short and J 8 bases short, with 8 bases between. This CDR3 is 12 amino acids long. CDR3: CATSRGQGGYTF. Written as DNA, the CDR3 is TGTGCCACCAGCAGAGGCCAGGGCGGCTACACCTTC.